This T cell receptor (beta chain) was documented in a study of Ad26.COV2.S vaccination and SARS-CoV-2 variants (dated by TCRdb to about 2021). Describing the broader study: Donors in the vaccine arm were drawn from COV1001, a multicentre, randomized, double-blind, placebo-controlled phase I-IIa trial testing Ad26.COV2.S in healthy adults. Ad26.COV2.S was administered intramuscularly at a dose of 5x10^10 or 1x10^11 viral particles, either as one shot or as two shots given 56 days apart. The specificity and breadth of SARS-CoV-2-reactive T cell receptors after Ad26.COV2.S vaccination were assessed by TCRbeta repertoire sequencing. The TCR-sequenced set comprised approximately 32 samples: some 20 Ad26.COV2.S vaccine recipients, 5 placebo recipients and 8 SARS-CoV-2 convalescent individuals. Trial participants were randomized into five groups of five: low-dose or high-dose Ad26.COV2.S given once or twice, or placebo on both occasions. Throughout the experiments and outcome assessment, investigators stayed blinded to trial group allocation.

This clone was seen once. Its antigen has not been determined. No much larger clonotype is one base removed from it; base qualities were not supplied. CDR1 is given as MNHEY and CDR2 as SVGAGI, both from the germline V gene. V drops 4 bases and J drops 3 bases, leaving 10 bases in between. From the cysteine up to the phenylalanine, the CDR3 has a length of 13 residues. CDR3 DNA only is kept here, 39 bases in frame from base 1. What the research found in general, with its limitations: Higher spike-specific TCR breadth was observed in Ad26.COV2.S recipients than in placebo recipients (P = 0.0014). Comparable non-spike TCR breadth was observed between vaccine and placebo recipients, consistent with only spike being contained in the vaccine. The authors noted that total T cell responses may have been underestimated by the TCR breadth and depth analyses. After vaccination, spike-specific CD8+ and CD4+ T cell responses were reported to show substantial breadth. Comparing responses between vaccine doses or regimens was not something the study was powered to do.

The treatment or condition label corresponds to: over 15 received Ad26.COV2.S at low or high dose, single or two shots; 5 received placebo; per-sample allocation not given. Repertoires of vaccine and placebo recipients were sequenced from samples taken on day 63 after the first injection. Cohort 1b enrolled 20 to 30 adults aged 18-55 years at a single site in Boston, USA, between 29 July and 7 August 2020. Ad26.COV2.S was a replication-incompetent adenovirus type 26 vector that expressed a prefusion-stabilized SARS-CoV-2 spike protein derived from the original Wuhan strain. The immunoSEQ Assay was used to sequence TCRbeta CDR3 regions. After extraction, genomic DNA underwent amplification by bias-controlled multiplex PCR, followed by high-throughput sequencing. Concerning the study's data processing: To quantify the absolute abundance of each unique TCRbeta CDR3 region, sequences were collapsed and filtered. T cell fraction was estimated by normalizing TCRbeta template counts to usable DNA, which was measured by amplifying reference genes present in all nucleated cells. Repertoire TCRs were annotated as SARS-CoV-2-specific by exact matching of V gene, CDR3 amino acid sequence and J gene to a known reactive TCR set. The reference SARS-CoV-2 TCR set was obtained from MIRA and was filtered for enrichment in COVID-19-positive ImmuneCODE repertoires, whereby public or cross-reactive TCRs were removed. Using the MIRA antigens, annotated TCRs were further analysed by specific ORF or by position within an ORF. Depth was the summed frequency of annotated unique rearrangements, while breadth was defined as annotated unique rearrangements over total unique productive rearrangements. Two-sided Wilcoxon rank-sum tests were applied when comparing TCR breadth between groups. TCRdb provides this immuneACCESS table in a form limited to in-frame rearrangements. Some clones are lacking; in checked studies, under half of them reflect an unresolved V gene, and why the rest are absent is not known. That table furnishes V, J and clone size, whereas the DNA furnished D and trimming. The sample contains more than 300,000 clones, 88% of them found a single time. Approximately 5.9% of the sample is in the top ten clones.

Sample: peripheral blood, taken in a trial of Ad26.COV2.S vaccine versus placebo. The clonotype comes from a person between 18 and 65 years old who received the Ad26.COV2.S COVID-19 vaccine or a placebo. The chain employs TRBV6-5 and TRBJ2-7; the D gene cannot be resolved beyond TRBD1 or TRBD2, each matching 5 bases. DNA sequence: TGTGCCAGCAGTTCCCGGGACGGCTACGAGCAGTACTTC. The resulting protein is CASSSRDGYEQYF.